This T cell receptor beta chain was found in a study of vaccination and CD4 T cells after COVID-19. Trimming took off 2 bases at V and 7 bases at J, with 8 bases between the two ends. Germline V gene lookup returns CDR1 KGHDR and CDR2 SFDVKD. The CDR3 has 14 amino acids. Stated treatment: approximately nine-day PBMC culture with coronavirus spike peptide pools or control peptides (ViraFEST assay). Sequenced with the Oncomine TCR Beta short-read assay was DNA taken from cultured CD4+ T cells. TCRdb independently ran MiXCR on the PCR reads; one entry per CDR3 protein. The data contain 6,000 to 9,000 distinct CDR3 sequences, 25% of them singletons. This clonotype was counted a few times. Its antigen remains unidentified.

V usage is TRBV24-1 and J usage is TRBJ1-6, with D possibly matching TRBD1 (5 bases). Material: CD4+ T cells from blood, cultured in vitro, obtained after SARS-CoV-2 vaccination. This TCR came from a human donor who had recovered from COVID-19. The DNA for the CDR3 is TGTGCCACCAGTGATTCCCGACAGAATTCACCCCTCCACTTT. Translated, it gives CATSDSRQNSPLHF.